This TCR beta chain derives from a study of cytotoxic CD8 clonotypes in ibrutinib-treated CLL. Study-wide results and caveats: Public clonotypes (which were uncommon) either contracted or remained stable on treatment.

V dropped 0 bases and J dropped 5 bases, with 14 bases sitting between them. The germline V gene has CDR1 MGHRA and CDR2 YSYEKL. The CDR3 spans 15 residues. A single count supports this clone. Its matching antigen is unknown. Measured with immunoSEQ multiplex PCR; TCRdb has only the in-frame clones, and not every one. The table includes around 330,000 clones, approximately 67% detected once. The clonotype comes from a human donor with chronic lymphocytic leukemia. Sequences were derived from PBMCs, sampled after 36 months of ibrutinib treatment. The gene calls are TRBV4-1 and TRBJ2-7; D possibly matches TRBD1 or TRBD2 (6 bases each). The CDR3 DNA reads TGCGCCAGCAGCCAAGATTATCGGGGGCTCCACGAGCAGTACTTC. Encoded protein: CASSQDYRGLHEQYF.